A selection of T cell receptor beta chains follows, all from one sample in a study of cytomegalovirus exposure and HLA in healthy donors. Method: immunoSEQ multiplex PCR; TCRdb's copy keeps in-frame clones and lacks some. The sample includes approximately 190,000 clones, about 84% of them seen just once. Sequences were obtained from PBMCs. The source is a man aged 45-60 years in good health and CMV-seronegative. Each CDR3 is given with its conserved first and last residue. D genes are given only for firm matches. Not every row has a clone size; where given, it reads once, few, many or a size class.

>NA|TRBV2|NA|16|TRBJ2-3
CASSVEAPGLADTQYF
TGTGCCAGCAGTGTTGAGGCCCCGGGATTGGCAGATACGCAGTATTTT
>TRBD2|TRBV15|NA|16|TRBJ2-7
CATSLPAGRGSYEQYF
TGTGCCACCAGCCTCCCAGCCGGGAGGGGCTCCTACGAGCAGTACTTC
>NA|TRBV18|NA|14|TRBJ2-7
CASSVEASSYEQYF
TGTGCCAGCTCCGTCGAGGCGTCCTCCTACGAGCAGTACTTC
>TRBD2|TRBV7-8|NA|14|TRBJ2-1
CASSLAGGAFPPFF
TGTGCCAGCAGCTTAGCCGGGGGGGCCTTCCCTCCGTTCTTC
>NA|TRBV6-5|few|13|TRBJ1-2
CASSYLQGYGYTF
TGTGCCAGCAGTTACCTACAGGGTTATGGCTACACCTTC
>NA|TRBV27|once|14|TRBJ1-2
CASSLKPGIYGYTF
TGTGCCAGCAGTTTAAAACCGGGGATATATGGCTACACCTTC
>NA|TRBV6-1|NA|15|TRBJ1-2
CASSEDDGRNYGYTF
TGTGCCAGCAGTGAAGATGACGGGAGAAACTATGGCTACACCTTC
>TRBD1|TRBV11-2|NA|15|TRBJ1-4
CASSLFPTGNEKLFF
TGTGCCAGCAGCTTATTTCCGACAGGGAATGAAAAACTGTTTTTT
>NA|TRBV7-6|NA|14|TRBJ1-1
CASSSTQVNTEAFF
TGTGCCAGCAGCTCAACCCAGGTTAACACTGAAGCTTTCTTT
>TRBD2|TRBV7-2|NA|15|TRBJ2-1
CASSPASGGYNEQFF
TGTGCCAGCAGCCCCGCTAGCGGGGGGTACAATGAGCAGTTCTTC
>NA|TRBV10-3|NA|14|TRBJ1-1
CAISVGREATEAFF
TGTGCCATCAGCGTTGGCAGGGAGGCCACTGAAGCTTTCTTT
>NA|TRBV4-3|NA|18|TRBJ2-3
CASSQMAAGSSGTDTQYF
TGCGCCAGCAGCCAAATGGCGGCCGGATCCTCGGGCACAGATACGCAGTATTTT
>NA|TRBV6-6|NA|14|TRBJ1-2
CASSYAGGQGGYTF
TGTGCCAGCAGTTACGCCGGGGGGCAGGGTGGCTACACCTTC
>NA|TRBV7-9|NA|14|TRBJ1-3
CASSVPKTENTIYF
TGTGCCAGCAGCGTGCCAAAAACTGAAAACACCATATATTTT
>TRBD1|TRBV15|NA|14|TRBJ2-2
CATAEGGGTGELFF
TGTGCCACCGCGGAAGGGGGCGGCACCGGGGAGCTGTTTTTT
>TRBD2|TRBV5-1|NA|15|TRBJ2-2
CASSLAGGSTGELFF
TGCGCCAGCAGCTTGGCGGGGGGTTCGACCGGGGAGCTGTTTTTT
>NA|TRBV27|NA|14|TRBJ1-6
CASRSGSYNSPLHF
TGTGCCAGCAGATCCGGCTCCTATAATTCACCCCTCCACTTT
>NA|TRBV6-5|NA|14|TRBJ1-1
CASSYKLAGTEAFF
TGTGCCAGCAGTTACAAGCTCGCGGGGACTGAAGCTTTCTTT
>NA|TRBV5-4|NA|16|TRBJ1-2
CASSPAAGDLNYGYTF
TGTGCCAGCAGCCCTGCGGCAGGGGATCTTAACTATGGCTACACCTTC
>NA|TRBV7-9|few|16|TRBJ2-5
CASSRSRQHHQETQYF
TGTGCCAGCAGCCGCTCGCGACAGCACCACCAAGAGACCCAGTACTTC
>NA|TRBV7-8|NA|15|TRBJ1-6
CASSFWGEKYSPLHF
TGTGCCAGCAGCTTCTGGGGGGAAAAGTATTCACCCCTCCACTTT
>TRBD1|TRBV19|NA|19|TRBJ2-5
CASSSFLGLDRDAAETQYF
TGTGCCAGTAGTTCTTTTCTGGGGTTGGACAGGGATGCCGCCGAGACCCAGTACTTC
>TRBD1|TRBV7-9|few|15|TRBJ1-4
CASSRVTGVVEKLFF
TGTGCCAGCAGCCGGGTGACAGGGGTCGTTGAAAAACTGTTTTTT
>TRBD1|TRBV10-3|NA|17|TRBJ1-2
CAISVGDRVTTNYGYTF
TGTGCCATCAGTGTTGGGGACAGGGTGACTACTAACTATGGCTACACCTTC
>NA|TRBV5-8|NA|16|TRBJ1-3
CASSLDGLISGNTIYF
TGTGCCAGCAGCTTGGACGGACTAATCTCTGGAAACACCATATATTTT
>NA|TRBV7-9|NA|15|TRBJ2-7
CASSSREAGTLEQYF
TGTGCCAGCAGCTCCCGGGAAGCAGGCACTCTCGAGCAGTACTTC
>TRBD2|TRBV29-1|few|14|TRBJ2-7
CSVQTTSGRGEQYF
TGCAGCGTCCAGACGACTAGCGGCCGAGGCGAGCAGTACTTC
>NA|TRBV9|once|15|TRBJ1-3
CASSENIPSGNTIYF
TGTGCCAGCAGCGAAAATATCCCCTCTGGAAACACCATATATTTT
>TRBD2|TRBV28|few|16|TRBJ2-1
CASSLGGEGSYNEQFF
TGTGCCAGCAGTTTGGGGGGGGAGGGGAGCTACAATGAGCAGTTCTTC
>NA|TRBV7-2|NA|14|TRBJ2-1
CASSGGAIFREQFF
TGTGCCAGCAGCGGGGGGGCCATTTTTAGGGAGCAGTTCTTC
>NA|TRBV19|NA|15|TRBJ1-1
CASSIWARGNTEAFF
TGTGCCAGTAGTATTTGGGCGCGGGGCAACACTGAAGCTTTCTTT